The TCR beta chain under discussion was sequenced for a study of identifying expanded T cells in peripheral blood. With 4 bases removed from V and 4 bases from J, the gap between germline ends came to 11 bases. The CDR3 has 14 amino acids. Germline V lookup: CDR1 SGHVS, CDR2 FQNEAQ. Profiling relied on immunoSEQ multiplex PCR, and the TCRdb table lists in-frame clones only, not all of them. The sample has some 90,000 clones, around 85% seen once. The source material was blood. This clonotype originated in a person between 18 and 75 years old in good health. The chain couples TRBV7-8 to TRBJ1-5, with D perhaps TRBD1 (6 bases). The CDR3 loop is CASSSTGTNQPQHF. The DNA for the CDR3 is TGTGCCAGCAGCTCAACCGGGACAAATCAGCCCCAGCATTTT. Full variable domain (missing parts from reference TRBV7-8 and TRBJ1-5): GAGVSQSPRYKVAKRGQDVALRCDPISGHVSLFWYQQALGQGPEFLTYFQNEAQLDKSGLPSDRFFAERPEGSVSTLKIQRTQQEDSAVYLCASSSTGTNQPQHFGDGTRLSIL.